This TCR beta chain came from a study of blood T cell repertoires in COVID-19. In the study overall: Acute and convalescent COVID-19 specimens originated in the United States, Italy and Spain.

Patients at the Seattle site were enrolled during active infection and followed longitudinally. The germline CDR1 and CDR2 sequences are SGHNT and YYREEE (reference sequence). V lost 3 bases to trimming and J lost 1 base; unmatched junction nucleotides: 13. This CDR3 is 17 amino acids long. In the authors' workflow: Estimated nucleated cell counts came from reference gene primer amplification. Measured with immunoSEQ multiplex PCR; TCRdb has only the in-frame clones, and not every one. D and trimming come from the DNA, and the V and J calls and clone size come from that table. Here the sample spans over 150,000 clones, about 88% being singletons.

This TCR was recovered from a man over 45 with COVID-19, enrolled during active disease. This sequence joins TRBV5-4 and TRBJ2-7; TRBD2 aligns across 7 bases. Sequencing was done on a sample of peripheral blood. For the CDR3, the DNA is TGTGCCAGCAGCTCATCGGACCGAGCGGGATTGTCCTACGAGCAGTACTTC. This encodes CASSSSDRAGLSYEQYF. The complete variable domain, with remaining parts taken from reference TRBV5-4 and TRBJ2-7, reads ETGVTQSPTHLIKTRGQQVTLRCSSQSGHNTVSWYQQALGQGPQFIFQYYREEENGRGNFPPRFSGLQFPNYSSELNVNALELDDSALYLCASSSSDRAGLSYEQYFGPGTRLTVT.